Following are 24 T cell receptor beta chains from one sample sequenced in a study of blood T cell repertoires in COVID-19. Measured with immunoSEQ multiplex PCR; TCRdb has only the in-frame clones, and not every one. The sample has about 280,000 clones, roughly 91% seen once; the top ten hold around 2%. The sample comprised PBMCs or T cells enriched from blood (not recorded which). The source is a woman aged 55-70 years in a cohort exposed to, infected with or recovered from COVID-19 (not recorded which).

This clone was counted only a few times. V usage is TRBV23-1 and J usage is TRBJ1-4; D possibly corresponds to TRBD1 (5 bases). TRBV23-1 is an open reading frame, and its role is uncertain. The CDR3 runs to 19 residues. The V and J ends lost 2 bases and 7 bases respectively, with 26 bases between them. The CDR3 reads CASSQPTSGETFPPEKLFF. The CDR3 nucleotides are TGCGCCAGCAGTCAACCAACCTCGGGGGAAACATTCCCTCCTGAAAAACTGTTTTTT.

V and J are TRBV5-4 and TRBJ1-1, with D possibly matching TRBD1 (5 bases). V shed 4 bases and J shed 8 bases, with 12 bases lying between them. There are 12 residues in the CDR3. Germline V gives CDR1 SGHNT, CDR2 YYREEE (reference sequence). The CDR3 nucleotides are TGTGCCAGCAGCGTCAGGGCAGGCGAAGCTTTCTTT. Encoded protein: CASSVRAGEAFF.

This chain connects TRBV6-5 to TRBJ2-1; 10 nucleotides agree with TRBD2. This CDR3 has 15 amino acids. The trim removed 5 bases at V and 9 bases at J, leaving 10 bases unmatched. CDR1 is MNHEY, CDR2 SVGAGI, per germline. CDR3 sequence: CASSLLLAGEGEQFF. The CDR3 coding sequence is TGTGCCAGCAGTCTCCTCCTAGCGGGAGAGGGTGAGCAGTTCTTC.

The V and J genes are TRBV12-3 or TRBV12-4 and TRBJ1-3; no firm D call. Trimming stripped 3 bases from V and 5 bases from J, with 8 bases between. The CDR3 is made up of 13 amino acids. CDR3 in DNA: TGTGCCAGCAGTTTTGGAGGAAGAAACACCATATATTTT. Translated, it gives CASSFGGRNTIYF.

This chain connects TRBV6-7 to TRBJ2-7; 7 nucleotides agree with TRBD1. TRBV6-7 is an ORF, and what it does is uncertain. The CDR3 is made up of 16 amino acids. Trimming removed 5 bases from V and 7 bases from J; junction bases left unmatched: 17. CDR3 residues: CASSPRDRALVWEQYF. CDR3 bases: TGTGCCAGCAGTCCCCGTGACAGGGCCCTAGTGTGGGAGCAGTACTTC.

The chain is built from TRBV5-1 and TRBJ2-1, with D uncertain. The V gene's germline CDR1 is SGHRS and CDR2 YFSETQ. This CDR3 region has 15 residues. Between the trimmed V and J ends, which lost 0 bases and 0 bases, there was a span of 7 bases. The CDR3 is CASSLVAASYNEQFF. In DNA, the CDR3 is TGCGCCAGCAGCTTGGTTGCGGCCTCCTACAATGAGCAGTTCTTC.

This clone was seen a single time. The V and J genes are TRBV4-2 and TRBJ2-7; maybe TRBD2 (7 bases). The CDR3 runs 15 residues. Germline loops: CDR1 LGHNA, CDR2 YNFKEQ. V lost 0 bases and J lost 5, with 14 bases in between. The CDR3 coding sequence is TGTGCCAGCAGCCAAGATCGGGGGGCGGGGGACGAGCAGTACTTC. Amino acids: CASSQDRGAGDEQYF.

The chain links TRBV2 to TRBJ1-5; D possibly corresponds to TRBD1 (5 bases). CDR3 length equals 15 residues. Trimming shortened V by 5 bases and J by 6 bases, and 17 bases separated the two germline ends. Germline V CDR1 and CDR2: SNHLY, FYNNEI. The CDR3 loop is CASSPTVQGRQPQHF. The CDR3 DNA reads TGTGCCAGCAGTCCGACTGTCCAGGGCCGTCAGCCCCAGCATTTT.

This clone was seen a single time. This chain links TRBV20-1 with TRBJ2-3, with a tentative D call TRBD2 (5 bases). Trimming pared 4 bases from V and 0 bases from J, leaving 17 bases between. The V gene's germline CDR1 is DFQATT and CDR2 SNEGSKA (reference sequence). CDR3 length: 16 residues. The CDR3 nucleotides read TGCAGTGCTACTGATATTCGGGGTTCAAGCACAGATACGCAGTATTTT. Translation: CSATDIRGSSTDTQYF.

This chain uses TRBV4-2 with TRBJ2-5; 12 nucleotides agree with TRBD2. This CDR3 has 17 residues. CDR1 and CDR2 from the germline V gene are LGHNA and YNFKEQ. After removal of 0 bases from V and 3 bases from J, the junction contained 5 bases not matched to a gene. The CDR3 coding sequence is TGTGCCAGCAGCCAAGAGAGAAGACTAGCGGGGGAAGAGACCCAGTACTTC. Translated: CASSQERRLAGEETQYF.

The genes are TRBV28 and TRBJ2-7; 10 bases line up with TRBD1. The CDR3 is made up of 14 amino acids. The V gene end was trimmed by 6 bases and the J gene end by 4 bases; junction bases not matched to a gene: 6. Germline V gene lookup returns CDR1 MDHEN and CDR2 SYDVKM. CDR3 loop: CASRMTGGRYEQYF. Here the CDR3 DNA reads TGTGCCAGCAGGATGACAGGGGGCCGGTACGAGCAGTACTTC. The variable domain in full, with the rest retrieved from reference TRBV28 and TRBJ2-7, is DVKVTQSSRYLVKRTGEKVFLECVQDMDHENMFWYRQDPGLGLRLIYFSYDVKMKEKGDIPEGYSVSREKKERFSLILESASTNQTSMYLCASRMTGGRYEQYFGPGTRLTVT.

The CDR3 spells CAWSPTAASTDTQYF. The CDR3 coding sequence is TGTGCCTGGAGTCCCACAGCGGCTAGCACAGATACGCAGTATTTT. The chain couples TRBV30 to TRBJ2-3; a possible D gene is TRBD2 (5 bases). The CDR3 length is 15 residues. From germline, CDR1 is GTSNPN and CDR2 SVGIG (reference sequence). Trimming stripped 2 bases from V and 0 bases from J, with 12 bases between.

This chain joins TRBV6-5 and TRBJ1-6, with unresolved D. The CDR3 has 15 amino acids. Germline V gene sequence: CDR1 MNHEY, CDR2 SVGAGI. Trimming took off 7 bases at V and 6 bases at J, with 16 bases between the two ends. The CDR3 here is CASTPRQAFNSPLHF. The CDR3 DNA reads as TGTGCCAGCACCCCCCGGCAGGCTTTTAATTCACCCCTCCACTTT.

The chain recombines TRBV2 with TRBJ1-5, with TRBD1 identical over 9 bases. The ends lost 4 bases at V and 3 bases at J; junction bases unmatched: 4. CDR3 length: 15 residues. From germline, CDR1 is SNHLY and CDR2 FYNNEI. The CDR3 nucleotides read TGTGCCAGCAGTGCCGACAGGGGGGTCAATCAGCCCCAGCATTTT. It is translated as CASSADRGVNQPQHF.

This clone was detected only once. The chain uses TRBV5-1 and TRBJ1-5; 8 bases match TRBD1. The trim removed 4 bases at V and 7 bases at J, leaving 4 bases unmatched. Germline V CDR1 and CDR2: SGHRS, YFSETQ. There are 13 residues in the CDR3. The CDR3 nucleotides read TGCGCCAGCAGCCCAGGGGGCGAGCAGCCCCAGCATTTT. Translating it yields CASSPGGEQPQHF.

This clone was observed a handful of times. As DNA, the CDR3 is TGTGCCAGAAGCTTGAGGGGTTTTCCGGGACAGGAGGGTCAGCCCCAGCATTTT. Translated, it gives CARSLRGFPGQEGQPQHF. V and J are TRBV5-3 and TRBJ1-5, with 8 bases identical to TRBD1. TRBV5-3 is given ORF status, its function remaining uncertain. The CDR3 length is 18 residues. The trim removed 1 base at V and 6 bases at J, leaving 15 bases unmatched.

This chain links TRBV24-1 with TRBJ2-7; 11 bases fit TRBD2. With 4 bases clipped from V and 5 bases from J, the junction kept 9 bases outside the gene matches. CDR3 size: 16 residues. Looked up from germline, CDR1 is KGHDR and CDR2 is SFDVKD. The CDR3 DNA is TGTGCCACCAGTGAGTTAGCGGGAGGGCCCTGCGACGAGCAGTACTTC. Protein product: CATSELAGGPCDEQYF.

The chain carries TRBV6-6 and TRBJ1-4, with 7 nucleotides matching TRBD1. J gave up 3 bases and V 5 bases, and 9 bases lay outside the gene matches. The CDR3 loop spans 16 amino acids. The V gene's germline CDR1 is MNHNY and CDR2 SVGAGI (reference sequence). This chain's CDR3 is CASSQRQGGANEKLFF. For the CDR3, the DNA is TGTGCCAGCAGTCAAAGACAGGGTGGGGCTAATGAAAAACTGTTTTTT.

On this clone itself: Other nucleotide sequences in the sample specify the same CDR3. DNA of the CDR3: TGCGCCAGCAGCTTGGATGGGGGCGGGTACGAGCAGTACTTC. It is translated as CASSLDGGGYEQYF. This chain joins TRBV5-1 and TRBJ2-7; D may be TRBD1 (6 bases). This CDR3 comprises 14 residues. V was cut by 0 bases and J by 4 bases, with 11 bases left in between. Per the germline V gene, CDR1 is SGHRS and CDR2 is YFSETQ.

The CDR3 spells CASSLEGRGTDTIYF. CDR3 bases: TGCGCCAGCAGCTTGGAGGGCAGGGGAACGGACACCATATATTTT. The genes are TRBV5-1 and TRBJ1-3; tentatively, D is TRBD1 (6 bases). This CDR3 region has 15 residues. V shed 0 bases and J shed 8 bases, with 15 bases lying between them. Germline values: CDR1 SGHRS, CDR2 YFSETQ.

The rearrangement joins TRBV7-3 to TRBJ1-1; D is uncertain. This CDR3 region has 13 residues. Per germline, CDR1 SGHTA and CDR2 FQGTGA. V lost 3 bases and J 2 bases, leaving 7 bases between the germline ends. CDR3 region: CASSFAGNTEAFF. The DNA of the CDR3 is TGTGCCAGCAGCTTCGCAGGTAACACTGAAGCTTTCTTT. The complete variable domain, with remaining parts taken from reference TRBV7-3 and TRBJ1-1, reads GAGVSQTPSNKVTEKGKYVELRCDPISGHTALYWYRQSLGQGPEFLIYFQGTGAADDSGLPNDRFFAVRPEGSVSTLKIQRTERGDSAVYLCASSFAGNTEAFFGQGTRLTVV.

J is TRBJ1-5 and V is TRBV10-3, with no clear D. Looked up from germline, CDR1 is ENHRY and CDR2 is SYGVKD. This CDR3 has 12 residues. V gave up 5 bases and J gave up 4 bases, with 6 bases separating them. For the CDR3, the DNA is TGTGCCATCAGTAAGGAGAATCAGCCCCAGCATTTT. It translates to CAISKENQPQHF.

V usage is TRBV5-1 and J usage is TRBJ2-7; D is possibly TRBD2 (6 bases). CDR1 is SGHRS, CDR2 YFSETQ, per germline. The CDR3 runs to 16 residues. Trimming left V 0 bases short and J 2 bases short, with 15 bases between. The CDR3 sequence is CASSLAWTGEAYEQYF. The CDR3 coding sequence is TGCGCCAGCAGCTTGGCCTGGACGGGAGAAGCCTACGAGCAGTACTTC.

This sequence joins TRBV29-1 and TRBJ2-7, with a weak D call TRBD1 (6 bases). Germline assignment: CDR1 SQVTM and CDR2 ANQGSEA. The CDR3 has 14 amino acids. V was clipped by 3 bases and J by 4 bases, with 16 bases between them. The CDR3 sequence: CSVEITGPRYEQYF. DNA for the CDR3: TGCAGCGTTGAGATCACAGGGCCCCGGTACGAGCAGTACTTC.